The 8 T cell receptor beta chains reported below all come from one sample, sequenced in a study of graft-versus-host responses after intestinal transplantation. The antigens these receptors bind are not known. This table comes from immunoSEQ multiplex PCR, and its TCRdb copy is limited to in-frame clones, with some not included. This sample yields just under 65,000 clones, of which 90% are seen a single time; around 1.7% belongs to the top ten. Sequenced here: unstimulated CD8+ T cells sorted from spleen or lymph node cells, sampled before transplant. These receptor sequences come from a human donor who was the organ donor for an intestinal transplant.

The chain has TRBV25-1 and TRBJ2-2, with 8 bases aligning to TRBD2. The CDR3 contains 14 residues. In germline, CDR1 is MGHDK, CDR2 SYGVNS. With 7 bases clipped from V and 4 bases from J, the junction kept 5 bases outside the gene matches. CDR3 in DNA: TGTGCCAGCACGGGAGGGGGTGGCACCGGGGAGCTGTTTTTT. Translated: CASTGGGGTGELFF.

A few counts support this clone. This sample also contains other DNA sequences that code for the same CDR3. The rearrangement joins TRBV7-6 to TRBJ1-3, with D possibly being TRBD1 (6 bases). Germline CDR1 SGHVS, CDR2 FNYEAQ. V lost 1 base and J 2 bases, leaving 12 bases between the germline ends. This CDR3 contains 16 residues. CDR3 sequence: CASSLEGEGAGNTIYF. The CDR3, as DNA: TGTGCCAGCAGCTTAGAAGGAGAGGGGGCTGGAAACACCATATATTTT.

The V and J genes are TRBV5-5 and TRBJ2-7, with TRBD2 identical over 12 bases. This CDR3 region has 14 residues. CDR1 is SGHKS, CDR2 YYEKEE, per germline (reference sequence). With 4 bases clipped from V and 4 bases from J, the junction kept 3 bases outside the gene matches. CDR3 in DNA: TGTGCCAGCAGCCCGGGACTAGCGGGTTACGAGCAGTACTTC. Translating gives CASSPGLAGYEQYF.

The CDR3 bases are TGTGCCATCAGCGGGCGTTTACAGGTACGACCTCCCCAGGACAACTCTGGGGCCAACGTCCTGACTTTC. Residues: CAISGRLQVRPPQDNSGANVLTF. The V and J genes are TRBV10-3 and TRBJ2-6, with D possibly being TRBD1 (5 bases). V lost 6 bases to trimming and J lost 0 bases, with 33 bases between them. This CDR3 comprises 23 residues. In germline, CDR1 is ENHRY, CDR2 SYGVKD.

V usage is TRBV5-1 and J usage is TRBJ2-3; no definite D call. V was pared by 3 bases and J by 0 bases, with 11 bases between. CDR1 and CDR2 from the germline V gene are SGHRS and YFSETQ. The CDR3 has 15 amino acids. The CDR3 loop reads CASSSPWSSTDTQYF. CDR3 coding DNA: TGCGCCAGCAGCTCCCCCTGGAGTAGCACAGATACGCAGTATTTT.

A single count supports this clone. The chain couples TRBV5-1 to TRBJ1-4; weak D call: TRBD1 (6 bases). Germline CDR1 and CDR2: SGHRS and YFSETQ. V lost 3 bases and J lost 9, with 12 bases in between. CDR3 size: 13 residues. The CDR3 DNA follows: TGCGCCAGCAGCTCGGGACATTCGCAAAAACTGTTTTTT. Encoded protein: CASSSGHSQKLFF.

The chain employs TRBV15 and TRBJ2-1, with D uncertain. V lost 2 bases and J 0 bases, leaving 11 bases between the germline ends. This CDR3 has 16 residues. Germline-derived CDR1 and CDR2 are LNHNV and YYDKDF (reference sequence). The CDR3 reads CATSRPRRSSYNEQFF. The CDR3 DNA reads as TGTGCCACCAGCAGACCGAGGCGGAGCTCCTACAATGAGCAGTTCTTC.

The V call is TRBV28, the J call TRBJ1-2; D gene ambiguous. CDR1 and CDR2 (germline): MDHEN, SYDVKM. The CDR3 covers 15 residues. Deletions cut 5 bases from V and 0 bases from J, with 13 bases between. CDR3 coding DNA: TGTGCCAGCAGTCCCCTGGAGAGGACTAACTATGGCTACACCTTC. Amino acid sequence: CASSPLERTNYGYTF.